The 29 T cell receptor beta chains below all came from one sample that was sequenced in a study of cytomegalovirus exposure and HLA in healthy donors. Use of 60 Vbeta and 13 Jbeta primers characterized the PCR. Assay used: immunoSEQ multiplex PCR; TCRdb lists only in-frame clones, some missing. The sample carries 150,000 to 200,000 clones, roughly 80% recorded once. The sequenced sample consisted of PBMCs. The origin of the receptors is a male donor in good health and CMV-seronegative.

The CDR3 spells CASSGTGIYEQYF. The CDR3 DNA reads as TGCGCCAGCAGCGGGACAGGGATCTACGAGCAGTACTTC. J is TRBJ2-7 and V is TRBV5-1, with 9 bases fitting TRBD1. V was clipped by 4 bases and J by 3 bases; unmatched bases: 2. Germline V CDR1 and CDR2: SGHRS, YFSETQ. The CDR3 sequence is 13 residues long.

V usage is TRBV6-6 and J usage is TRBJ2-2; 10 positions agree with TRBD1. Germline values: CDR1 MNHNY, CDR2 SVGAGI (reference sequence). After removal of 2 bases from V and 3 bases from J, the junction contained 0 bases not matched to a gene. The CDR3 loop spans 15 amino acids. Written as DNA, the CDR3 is TGTGCCAGCAGTTACGGGACAGGGGACACCGGGGAGCTGTTTTTT. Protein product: CASSYGTGDTGELFF.

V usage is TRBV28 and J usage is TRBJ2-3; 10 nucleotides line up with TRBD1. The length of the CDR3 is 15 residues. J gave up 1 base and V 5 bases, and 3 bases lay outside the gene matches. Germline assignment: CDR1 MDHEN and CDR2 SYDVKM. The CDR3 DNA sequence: TGTGCCAGCAGTGCCGGGACAGGGGGCACAGATACGCAGTATTTT. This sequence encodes CASSAGTGGTDTQYF.

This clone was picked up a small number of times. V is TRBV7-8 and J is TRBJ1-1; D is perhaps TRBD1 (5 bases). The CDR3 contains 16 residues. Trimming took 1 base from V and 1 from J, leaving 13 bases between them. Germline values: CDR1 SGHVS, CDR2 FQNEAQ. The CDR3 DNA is TGTGCCAGCAGCTTAGTTCGGCAGGGTGAGAACACTGAAGCTTTCTTT. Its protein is CASSLVRQGENTEAFF.

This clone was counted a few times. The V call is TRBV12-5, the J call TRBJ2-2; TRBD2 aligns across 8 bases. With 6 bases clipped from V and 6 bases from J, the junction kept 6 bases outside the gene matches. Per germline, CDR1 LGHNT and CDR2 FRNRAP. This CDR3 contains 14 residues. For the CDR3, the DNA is TGTGCTAGTGGCCCCCGGGGGGGCTCCGGGGAGCTGTTTTTT. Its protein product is CASGPRGGSGELFF.

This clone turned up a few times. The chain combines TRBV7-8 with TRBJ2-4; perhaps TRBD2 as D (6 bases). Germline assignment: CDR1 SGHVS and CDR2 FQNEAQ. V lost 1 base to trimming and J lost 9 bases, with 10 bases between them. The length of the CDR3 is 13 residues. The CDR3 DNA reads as TGTGCCAGCAGCTTAGTCCCGGAGGGCATTCAGTACTTC. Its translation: CASSLVPEGIQYF.

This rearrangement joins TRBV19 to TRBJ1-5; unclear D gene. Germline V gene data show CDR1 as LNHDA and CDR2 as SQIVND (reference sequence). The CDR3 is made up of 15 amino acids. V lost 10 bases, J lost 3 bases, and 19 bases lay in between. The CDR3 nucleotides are TGTGCCACCAACCATGGCGCGGCAGTCAATCAGCCCCAGCATTTT. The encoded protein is CATNHGAAVNQPQHF.

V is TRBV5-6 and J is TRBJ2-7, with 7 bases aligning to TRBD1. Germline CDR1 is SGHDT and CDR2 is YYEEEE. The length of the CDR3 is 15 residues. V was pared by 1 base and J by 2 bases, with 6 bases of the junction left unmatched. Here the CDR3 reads CASSLFRTGTYEQYF. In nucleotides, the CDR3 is TGTGCCAGCAGCTTGTTCAGGACAGGCACCTACGAGCAGTACTTC.

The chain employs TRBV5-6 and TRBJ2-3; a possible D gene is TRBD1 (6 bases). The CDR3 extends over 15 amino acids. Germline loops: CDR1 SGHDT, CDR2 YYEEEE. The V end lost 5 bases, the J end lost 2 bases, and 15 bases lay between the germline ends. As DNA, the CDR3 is TGTGCCAGCAGAGACCTCAGGGGATCCACAGATACGCAGTATTTT. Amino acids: CASRDLRGSTDTQYF.

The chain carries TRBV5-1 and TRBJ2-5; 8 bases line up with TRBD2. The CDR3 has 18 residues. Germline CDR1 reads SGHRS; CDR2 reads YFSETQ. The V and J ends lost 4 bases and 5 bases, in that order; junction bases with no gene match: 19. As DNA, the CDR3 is TGCGCCAGCAGCCTTAAACCGGGCGGGGGGACTCTTGTGGAGACCCAGTACTTC. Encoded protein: CASSLKPGGGTLVETQYF.

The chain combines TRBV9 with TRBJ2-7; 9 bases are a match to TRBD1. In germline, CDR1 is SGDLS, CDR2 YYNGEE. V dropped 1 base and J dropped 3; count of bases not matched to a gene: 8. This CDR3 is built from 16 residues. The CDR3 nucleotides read TGTGCCAGCAGCGTAAGAACAGGGGGCCCTATCTACGAGCAGTACTTC. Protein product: CASSVRTGGPIYEQYF.

The CDR3: CASSPLGSGAGEQYF. CDR3 in DNA: TGTGCCAGCAGCCCGCTTGGTAGCGGAGCGGGCGAGCAGTACTTC. The chain employs TRBV11-3 and TRBJ2-7; the D gene is possibly TRBD2 (6 bases). The V and J ends lost 5 bases and 6 bases respectively, with 20 bases between them. There are 15 residues in the CDR3. The V gene's germline CDR1 is SGHNT and CDR2 YENEEA.

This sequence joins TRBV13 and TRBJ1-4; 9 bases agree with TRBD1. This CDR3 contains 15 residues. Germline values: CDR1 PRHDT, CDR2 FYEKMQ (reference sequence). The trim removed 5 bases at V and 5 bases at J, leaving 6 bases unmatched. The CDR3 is CASSSRDRANEKLFF. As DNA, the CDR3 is TGTGCCAGCAGCAGCCGGGACAGGGCGAATGAAAAACTGTTTTTT.

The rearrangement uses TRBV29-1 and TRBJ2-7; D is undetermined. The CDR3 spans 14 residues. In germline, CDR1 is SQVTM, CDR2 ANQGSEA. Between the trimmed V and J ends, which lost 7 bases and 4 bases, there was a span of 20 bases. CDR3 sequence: CSATHPTGSYEQYF. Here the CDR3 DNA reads TGCAGCGCGACTCACCCTACCGGATCATACGAGCAGTACTTC.

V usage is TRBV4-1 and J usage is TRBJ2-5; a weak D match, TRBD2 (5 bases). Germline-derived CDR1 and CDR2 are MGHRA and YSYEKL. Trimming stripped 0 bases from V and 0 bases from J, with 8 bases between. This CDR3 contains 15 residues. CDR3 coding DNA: TGCGCCAGCAGCCAAGATGGAGGTTACCAAGAGACCCAGTACTTC. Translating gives CASSQDGGYQETQYF.

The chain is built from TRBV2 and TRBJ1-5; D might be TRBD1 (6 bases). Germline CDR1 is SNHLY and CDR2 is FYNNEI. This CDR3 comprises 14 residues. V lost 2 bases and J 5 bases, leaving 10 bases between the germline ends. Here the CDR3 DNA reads TGTGCCAGCAGTGAACGGACAGAACATCAGCCCCAGCATTTT. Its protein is CASSERTEHQPQHF.

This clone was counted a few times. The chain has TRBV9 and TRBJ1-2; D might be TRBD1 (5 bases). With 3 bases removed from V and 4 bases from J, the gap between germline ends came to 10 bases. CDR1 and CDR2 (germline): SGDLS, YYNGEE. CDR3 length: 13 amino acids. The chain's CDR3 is CASSAGGSYGYTF. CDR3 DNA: TGTGCCAGCAGCGCCGGGGGTAGCTATGGCTACACCTTC.

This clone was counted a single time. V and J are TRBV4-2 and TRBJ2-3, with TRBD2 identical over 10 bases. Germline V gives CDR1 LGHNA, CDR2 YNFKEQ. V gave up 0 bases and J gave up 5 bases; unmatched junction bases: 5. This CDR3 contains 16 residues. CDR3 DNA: TGTGCCAGCAGCCAAGAAGTGGCTAGCGGGAGAGATACGCAGTATTTT. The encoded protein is CASSQEVASGRDTQYF.

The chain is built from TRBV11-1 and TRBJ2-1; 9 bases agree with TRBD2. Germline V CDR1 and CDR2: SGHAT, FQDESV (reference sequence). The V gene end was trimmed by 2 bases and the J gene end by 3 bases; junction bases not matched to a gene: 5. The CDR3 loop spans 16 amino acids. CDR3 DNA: TGTGCCAGCAGCTTATCAGCGGGGGGTTTCTACAATGAGCAGTTCTTC. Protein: CASSLSAGGFYNEQFF. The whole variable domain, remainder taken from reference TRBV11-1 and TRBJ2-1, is EAEVAQSPRYKITEKSQAVAFWCDPISGHATLYWYRQILGQGPELLVQFQDESVVDDSQLPKDRFSAERLKGVDSTLKIQPAELGDSAMYLCASSLSAGGFYNEQFFGPGTRLTVL.

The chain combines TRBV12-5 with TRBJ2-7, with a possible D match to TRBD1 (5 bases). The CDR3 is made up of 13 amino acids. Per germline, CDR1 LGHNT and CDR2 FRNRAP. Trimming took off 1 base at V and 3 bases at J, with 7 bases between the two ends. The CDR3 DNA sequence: TGTGCTAGTGGTTTGGATCAGGGCTACGAGCAGTACTTC. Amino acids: CASGLDQGYEQYF.

CDR3 sequence: CASSLGLLQPQHF. Written as DNA, the CDR3 is TGTGCCAGCAGCCTGGGACTCCTCCAGCCCCAGCATTTT. The rearrangement uses TRBV5-5 and TRBJ1-5, with D possibly TRBD1 on 5 matching bases. The germline CDR1 and CDR2 sequences are SGHKS and YYEKEE (reference sequence). The CDR3 is 13 residues long. V was pared by 4 bases and J by 7 bases, with 12 bases between.

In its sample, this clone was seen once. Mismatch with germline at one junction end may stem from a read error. CDR3 DNA: TGTGCCAGCAGCCTAGCGGTCGGGCTAGCGGACGAGCAGTACTTC. It translates to CASSLAVGLADEQYF. The J gene is TRBJ2-7, the V gene TRBV7-8; 7 bases match TRBD2. The germline CDR1 and CDR2 sequences are SGHVS and FQNEAQ. The CDR3 is 15 amino acids. The variable domain in full, with the rest retrieved from reference TRBV7-8 and TRBJ2-7, is GAGVSQSPRYKVAKRGQDVALRCDPISGHVSLFWYQQALGQGPEFLTYFQNEAQLDKSGLPSDRFFAERPEGSVSTLKIQRTQQEDSAVYLCASSLAVGLADEQYFGPGTRLTVT.

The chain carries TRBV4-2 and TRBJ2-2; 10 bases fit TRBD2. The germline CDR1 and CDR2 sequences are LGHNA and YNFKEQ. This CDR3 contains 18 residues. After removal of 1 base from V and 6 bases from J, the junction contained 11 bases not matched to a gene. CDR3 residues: CASSQGIGAGGDAGELFF. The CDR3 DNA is TGTGCCAGCAGCCAAGGGATAGGAGCGGGAGGGGACGCCGGGGAGCTGTTTTTT.

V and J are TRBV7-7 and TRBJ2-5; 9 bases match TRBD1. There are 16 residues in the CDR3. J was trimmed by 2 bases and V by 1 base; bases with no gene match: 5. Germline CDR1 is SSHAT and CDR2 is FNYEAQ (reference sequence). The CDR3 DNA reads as TGTGCCAGCAGCTTAGAAACCGGGACAGGGCAAGAGACCCAGTACTTC. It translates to CASSLETGTGQETQYF.

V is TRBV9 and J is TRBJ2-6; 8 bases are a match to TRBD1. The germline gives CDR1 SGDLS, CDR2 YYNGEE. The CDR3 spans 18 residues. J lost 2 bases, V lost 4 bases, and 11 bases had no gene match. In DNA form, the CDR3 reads TGTGCCAGCAGCCCCTCCGGGACAGGAAAAGCTGGGGCCAACGTCCTGACTTTC. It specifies CASSPSGTGKAGANVLTF.

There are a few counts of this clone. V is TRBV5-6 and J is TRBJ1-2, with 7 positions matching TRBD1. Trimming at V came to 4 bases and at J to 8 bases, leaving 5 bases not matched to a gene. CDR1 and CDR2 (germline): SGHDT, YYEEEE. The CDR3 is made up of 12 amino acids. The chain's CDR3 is CASSVGQLGYTF. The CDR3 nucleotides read TGTGCCAGCAGCGTGGGACAGTTGGGCTACACCTTC.

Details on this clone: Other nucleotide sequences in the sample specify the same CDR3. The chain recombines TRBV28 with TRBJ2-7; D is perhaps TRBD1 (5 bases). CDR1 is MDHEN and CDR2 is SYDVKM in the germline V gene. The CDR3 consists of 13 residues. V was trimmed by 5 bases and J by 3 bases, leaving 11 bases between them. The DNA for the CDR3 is TGTGCCAGCAGTCCAGGACAAGGCTACGAGCAGTACTTC. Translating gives CASSPGQGYEQYF.

The CDR3 sequence is CASTLQGDYGYTF. For the CDR3, the DNA is TGTGCCAGCACCCTCCAGGGTGACTATGGCTACACCTTC. The rearrangement uses TRBV5-4 and TRBJ1-2; D is perhaps TRBD1 (5 bases). Germline loops: CDR1 SGHNT, CDR2 YYREEE (reference sequence). V lost 6 bases to trimming and J lost 3 bases, with 12 bases between them. The CDR3 covers 13 residues.

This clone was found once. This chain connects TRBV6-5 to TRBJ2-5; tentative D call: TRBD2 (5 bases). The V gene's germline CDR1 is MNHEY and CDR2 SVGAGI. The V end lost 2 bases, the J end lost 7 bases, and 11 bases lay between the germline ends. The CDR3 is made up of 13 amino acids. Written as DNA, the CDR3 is TGTGCCAGCAGTTACCGGGGTTCGGGGACCCAGTACTTC. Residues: CASSYRGSGTQYF.